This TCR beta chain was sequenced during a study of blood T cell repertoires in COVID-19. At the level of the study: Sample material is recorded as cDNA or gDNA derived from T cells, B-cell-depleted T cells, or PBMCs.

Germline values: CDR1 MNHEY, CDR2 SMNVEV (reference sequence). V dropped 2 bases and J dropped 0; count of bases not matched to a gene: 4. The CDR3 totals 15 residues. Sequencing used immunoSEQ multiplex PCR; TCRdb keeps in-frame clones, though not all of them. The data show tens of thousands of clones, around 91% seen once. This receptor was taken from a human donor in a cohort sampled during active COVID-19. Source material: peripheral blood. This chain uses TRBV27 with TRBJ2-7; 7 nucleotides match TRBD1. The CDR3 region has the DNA TGTGCCAGCAGTTTAGGACAGGTCCGCTCCTACGAGCAGTACTTC. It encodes CASSLGQVRSYEQYF.